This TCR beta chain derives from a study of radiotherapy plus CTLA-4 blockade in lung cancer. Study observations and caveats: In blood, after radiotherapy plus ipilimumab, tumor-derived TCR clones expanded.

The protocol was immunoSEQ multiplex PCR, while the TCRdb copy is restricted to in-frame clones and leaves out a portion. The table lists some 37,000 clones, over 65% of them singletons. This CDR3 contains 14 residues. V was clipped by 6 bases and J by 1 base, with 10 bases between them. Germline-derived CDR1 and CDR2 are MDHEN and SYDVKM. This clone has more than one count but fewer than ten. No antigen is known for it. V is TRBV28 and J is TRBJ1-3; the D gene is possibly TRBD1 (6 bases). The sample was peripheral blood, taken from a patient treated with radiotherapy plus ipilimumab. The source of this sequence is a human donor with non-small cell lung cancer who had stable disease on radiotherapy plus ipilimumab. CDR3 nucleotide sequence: TGTGCCAGCAGACAGGGAATATCTGGAAACACCATATATTTT. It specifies CASRQGISGNTIYF.